This T cell receptor (beta chain) came from a study of HIV-infected patients and healthy controls. The study's findings and limits: MAIT alpha-chain CDR3s were frequent in healthy controls, depleted in HIV+.

This clonotype is labeled as medium-sized (0.01 to 0.1%). What it binds is not known. V gave up 5 bases and J gave up 4 bases, with 14 bases separating them. Germline-derived CDR1 and CDR2 are LGHNA and YNFKEQ. CDR3 length equals 14 residues. Reverse transcription used around 500 ng RNA and constant-region primers for alpha and beta. Each of the alpha and beta chains got its own library through chain-specific third strand synthesis with indices. TCRdb itself ran the 5' RACE reads through MiXCR, one entry per CDR3 protein. The sample has 18,000 or so distinct CDR3 sequences; 12% are singletons. Whole blood was used without fractionation, so all unsorted peripheral T cells were included.

The chain carries TRBV4-2 and TRBJ1-2; no clear D gene. This clonotype was obtained from an adult in good health. Material: blood. The CDR3 protein is CASSSLARVYGYTF. DNA for the CDR3: TGTGCCAGCAGCTCCCTAGCTAGGGTCTATGGCTACACCTTC.